This T cell receptor (beta chain) was sequenced during a study of blood T cell repertoires in COVID-19. For the study at large: Sample material is recorded as cDNA or gDNA derived from T cells, B-cell-depleted T cells, or PBMCs.

Germline values: CDR1 SGHDT, CDR2 YYEEEE. Unmatched junction bases numbered 15, after V lost 4 bases and J lost 0 bases. The CDR3 covers 18 residues. Per the original data handling: How many nucleated cells were present was estimated from reference gene primer amplification. Here immunoSEQ multiplex PCR was the method, and the copy in TCRdb shows in-frame clones only, minus some. The DNA gave D and trimming, while V, J and clone size come from that table. The repertoire includes around 110,000 clones, under 95% of them detected once, and less than 1.5% sits in the top ten. This receptor was obtained from a woman aged 25 to 39 with acute or convalescent COVID-19. The chain employs TRBV5-6 and TRBJ1-1, with TRBD1 identical over 7 bases. Sequenced: peripheral blood. The DNA of the CDR3 is TGTGCCAGCAGCCCGCCACCCGGGCCGGGACAGATGAACACTGAAGCTTTCTTT. Residues: CASSPPPGPGQMNTEAFF.